This T cell receptor beta chain is from a study of OX40 agonist ivuxolimab in advanced cancers. Overall study context: An agonistic human IgG2 monoclonal antibody against OX40 (CD134) was given.

Measured with immunoSEQ multiplex PCR; TCRdb has only the in-frame clones, and not every one. The sample carries about 50,000 clones, about 88% recorded once. Study conclusions and caveats: Relatively little clonal expansion, among the lowest observed, appeared in partial responders at 0.1-3.0 mg/kg.

Trimming left V 5 bases short and J 3 bases short, with 8 bases between. The CDR3 has 13 amino acids. CDR1 and CDR2 from the germline V gene are SGHAT and FQNNGV. This clone was seen only a few times. Its antigen is still unknown. Samples were taken at baseline and on day 1 of cycles 4 and 7. This chain joins TRBV11-2 and TRBJ1-5; D remains unclear. The specimen was CD4+ or CD8+ T cells sorted from blood, collected in a trial of the OX40 agonist ivuxolimab. The clonotype was recovered from an adult with an advanced solid tumor such as melanoma, head and neck, liver or kidney cancer. CDR3 sequence (DNA): TGTGCCAGCAGCCCGGACCTCAATCAGCCCCAGCATTTT. Translating it yields CASSPDLNQPQHF.